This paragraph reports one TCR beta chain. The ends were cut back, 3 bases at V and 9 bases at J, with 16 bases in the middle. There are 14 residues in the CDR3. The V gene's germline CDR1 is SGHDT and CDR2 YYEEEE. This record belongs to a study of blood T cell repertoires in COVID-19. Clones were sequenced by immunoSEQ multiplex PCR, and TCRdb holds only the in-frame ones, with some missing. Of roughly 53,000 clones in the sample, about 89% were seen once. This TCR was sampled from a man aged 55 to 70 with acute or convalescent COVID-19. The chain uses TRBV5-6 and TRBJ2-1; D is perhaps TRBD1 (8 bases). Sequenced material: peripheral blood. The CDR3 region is CASSWLDREGEQFF. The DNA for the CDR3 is TGTGCCAGCAGCTGGTTGGACAGGGAGGGTGAGCAGTTCTTC.